Following are 14 T cell receptor beta chains from one sample sequenced in a study of T cell repertoires in cytomegalovirus infection (dated by TCRdb to between 2018 and 2021). The treatment or condition label of this sample denotes: in vitro stimulation with specific CMV peptide epitopes to enrich CMV-specific T cells. Sequencing used an Illumina HiSeq 1500. TCRdb reprocessed the public reads (quality trimming at Q25 with fastp, clone calling with MiXCR) and kept in-frame beta chains. Entries that share a CDR3 protein sequence are merged under the most common genes and DNA. This sample holds about 51,000 distinct CDR3 sequences; around a fifth were observed only once. The biggest ten clones account for approximately 25% of the sample. Their antigen targets remain unknown. Sequencing was performed on CD8+ T cells from cultured PBMCs, taken from culture after CMV antigen stimulation. The receptors were sampled from a human donor in good health (CMV status not recorded). Some clones in this sample may be carry-over from other donors' samples.

The V and J genes are TRBV12-3 or TRBV12-4 and TRBJ1-2, with a weak D call TRBD1 (6 bases). This CDR3 spans 15 amino acids. V was cut by 3 bases and J by 3 bases, with 14 bases left in between. CDR3 sequence reads: CASSLGATLHYGYTF. CDR3 nucleotide sequence: TGTGCCAGCAGTTTGGGGGCCACCCTCCACTATGGCTACACCTTC.

The V and J genes are TRBV15 and TRBJ2-2; no firm D call. Germline CDR1 LNHNV, CDR2 YYDKDF (reference sequence). V dropped 2 bases and J dropped 5 bases, with 15 bases sitting between them. This CDR3 region has 16 residues. The CDR3 reads CATSRSGMERTGELFF. CDR3 DNA: TGTGCCACCAGCAGATCTGGGATGGAGCGAACCGGGGAGCTGTTTTTT.

The chain carries TRBV7-2 and TRBJ2-7; D ambiguous. Per germline, CDR1 SGHTA and CDR2 FQGNSA. This CDR3 has 15 residues. The V end was cut by 5 bases, the J end by 0 bases, with 14 bases between. The CDR3: CASSPPLHGSYEQYF. Written as DNA, the CDR3 is TGTGCCAGCAGCCCACCCCTACACGGCTCCTACGAGCAGTACTTC.

In its sample, this clonotype was seen a few times. This chain uses TRBV6-2 or TRBV6-3 with TRBJ1-4; a weak D match, TRBD1 (5 bases). Trimming pared 6 bases from V and 6 bases from J, leaving 14 bases between. From germline, CDR1 is MNHEY and CDR2 SVGEGT. The CDR3 covers 14 residues. CDR3 DNA: TGTGCCAGCAGGTTGACAGTCCTCTATGAAAAACTGTTTTTT. It yields the protein CASRLTVLYEKLFF.

The chain combines TRBV6-8 with TRBJ2-4, with 7 bases that match TRBD2. This CDR3 region has 15 residues. Looked up from germline, CDR1 is MNHGY and CDR2 is SAAAGT. The junction had 4 bases not matched to a gene; V was cut back by 2 bases and J by 3 bases. The CDR3 loop reads CASSYGPSGKNIQYF. The CDR3 DNA sequence: TGTGCCAGCAGTTACGGGCCTAGCGGCAAAAACATTCAGTACTTC.

This clonotype was seen a few times. The chain couples TRBV14 to TRBJ2-1; the D call may be TRBD1 or TRBD2 (5 bases each). The CDR3 runs 17 residues. Deletions cut 0 bases from V and 8 bases from J, with 20 bases between. In germline, CDR1 is SGHDN, CDR2 FVKESK. The CDR3 reads CASSQEKLRGWYDEQFF. The DNA for the CDR3 is TGTGCCAGCAGCCAAGAAAAATTGAGGGGATGGTACGATGAGCAGTTCTTC.

This clonotype came up a few times. The chain employs TRBV27 and TRBJ1-6; 10 bases map to TRBD1. Germline CDR1 reads MNHEY; CDR2 reads SMNVEV (reference sequence). With V trimmed by 3 bases and J by 6 bases, 5 bases remained unmatched. The CDR3 runs 16 residues. CDR3 DNA sequence: TGTGCCAGCAGTTTTGGGACAGGGGATTTTAATTCACCCCTCCACTTT. This translates into CASSFGTGDFNSPLHF.

This clonotype was seen at least ten times. V is TRBV7-8 and J is TRBJ2-4; TRBD2 agrees at 9 bases. With 5 bases clipped from V and 6 bases from J, the junction kept 5 bases outside the gene matches. The germline V gene has CDR1 SGHVS and CDR2 FQNEAQ. The CDR3 sequence is 14 residues long. CDR3 coding DNA: TGTGCCAGCAGCATGCGGGGGGGCGGAAACATTCAGTACTTC. This translates into CASSMRGGGNIQYF.

This clonotype was counted a few times. The conserved phenylalanine or tryptophan is not found at the CDR3 terminus, so this likely reflects a read error. Because the CDR3's place on the DNA is in doubt, the DNA is left out and the CDR3 is given as listed by TCRdb. The chain links TRBV6-5 to TRBJ1-2; the table's TRBD1 call for D was not verified on the DNA. The CDR3 is made up of 12 amino acids, end residues included. CDR1 is MNHEY, CDR2 SVGAGI, per germline. The CDR3 loop reads CASSYQGTGLQL.

The genes are TRBV7-8 and TRBJ2-7; tentatively, D is TRBD1 (5 bases). V was shortened by 8 bases and J by 7 bases, with 21 bases between the two germline ends. The CDR3 is 14 amino acids. Looked up from germline, CDR1 is SGHVS and CDR2 is FQNEAQ. The CDR3 coding sequence is TGTGCCAGCGCGCCCCGGACAACGCCCCTAGAGCAGTACTTC. Protein product: CASAPRTTPLEQYF. Using reference TRBV7-8 and TRBJ2-7 for the parts outside the CDR3, the full variable domain is GAGVSQSPRYKVAKRGQDVALRCDPISGHVSLFWYQQALGQGPEFLTYFQNEAQLDKSGLPSDRFFAERPEGSVSTLKIQRTQQEDSAVYLCASAPRTTPLEQYFGPGTRLTVT.

This clonotype was observed a handful of times. The genes are TRBV7-8 and TRBJ2-7; D may match TRBD1 or TRBD2 (5 bases each). The CDR3 is made up of 17 amino acids. Germline loops: CDR1 SGHVS, CDR2 FQNEAQ. Trimming pared 7 bases from V and 0 bases from J, leaving 22 bases between. CDR3 amino acids: CASTSSAGTPSSYEQYF. Here the CDR3 DNA reads TGTGCCAGCACCTCCAGCGCCGGGACGCCTAGCTCCTACGAGCAGTACTTC.

The DNA of the CDR3 is TGCAGCGTTGAAGTCGGCGGGGGGAACACTGAAGCTTTCTTT. Translation: CSVEVGGGNTEAFF. J is TRBJ1-1 and V is TRBV29-1; D may be TRBD1 (5 bases). With 1 base removed from V and 1 base from J, the gap between germline ends came to 10 bases. There are 14 residues in the CDR3. Germline values: CDR1 SQVTM, CDR2 ANQGSEA. The variable domain in full, completed from reference TRBV29-1 and TRBJ1-1, reads SAVISQKPSRDICQRGTSLTIQCQVDSQVTMMFWYRQQPGQSLTLIATANQGSEATYESGFVIDKFPISRPNLTFSTLTVSNMSPEDSSIYLCSVEVGGGNTEAFFGQGTRLTVV.

This clonotype has only a few counts. The gene calls are TRBV7-2 and TRBJ2-4; a weak D match, TRBD2 (6 bases). V lost 1 base, J lost 3 bases, and 10 bases lay in between. Per the germline V gene, CDR1 is SGHTA and CDR2 is FQGNSA. This CDR3 has 15 residues. The CDR3 region is CASSLGGGVKNIQYF. The CDR3 coding sequence is TGTGCCAGCAGCTTAGGGGGCGGGGTCAAAAACATTCAGTACTTC.

The chain carries TRBV6-5 and TRBJ1-5, with unresolved D. Germline values: CDR1 MNHEY, CDR2 SVGAGI. Trimming removed 5 bases at V and 0 bases at J, with 11 bases between. The CDR3 is 15 amino acids. The CDR3 region has the DNA TGTGCCAGCAGTCCAGAGACTTATAGCAATCAGCCCCAGCATTTT. Translated: CASSPETYSNQPQHF.